A single T cell receptor beta chain is shown here with its context. This clone showed up just a few times. The antigen it recognizes is unknown. Base qualities are not recorded, but no much larger clone differs from it by a single base. In three donor pairs, further sequencing was done on unstimulated CD8+ naive, CD4+ memory, CD8+ TEMRA, CD4+ naive and CD8+ effector memory subsets. TCRbeta CDR3 sequencing was performed on sorted unstimulated T cells and on proliferating T cells recovered from mixed lymphocyte reactions. Fresh whole blood from ten HLA-typed healthy donors was used as the source from which PBMCs were isolated. The record originates from a study of siplizumab effects on memory and regulatory T cells (dated by TCRdb to between 2018 and 2021). Some background on the complete study: The effect of the anti-CD2 antibody siplizumab on alloreactive T-cell subsets was examined in allogeneic mixed lymphocyte reactions constructed from human PBMCs. Findings and caveats that apply to the study as a whole: Whether proliferating Tregs from siplizumab cultures actually had suppressive function was not functionally confirmed. Of the alloreactive CD4+ clones that could be mapped, the Treg-derived share averaged about 67% with siplizumab compared with roughly 25% in control reactions. Siplizumab significantly reduced the cumulative frequency of alloreactive sequences traceable to unstimulated CD4+ memory T cells. Because sequences below about 10^-5 frequency were poorly captured, only a minor fraction of alloreactive clones could be mapped to unstimulated subsets. For roughly 80-97% of proliferating CD4+ or CD8+ clones, no naive or memory phenotype could be assigned. Greater diversity appeared to be present in unstimulated naive T cells than in memory T cells, and a substantial contribution to the alloresponse seemed to be made by naive cells.

The germline V gene supplies CDR1 ENHRY and CDR2 SYGVKD. Including the terminal cysteine and phenylalanine, the CDR3 comprises 13 residues. Just CDR3 DNA is preserved here, 39 bases in frame from base 1. V lost 7 bases and J lost 3 bases, and the count of bases not matched to a germline gene is 0. The library was obtained by the immunoSEQ multiplex PCR assay. Each sample had around 92,000 TCR templates assayed by the deep sequencing platform. Genomic DNA extracted from sorted T cells was the material used for TCRbeta CDR3 sequencing. On the authors' methods: Clonal analysis of TCRbeta CDR3 data was done in the R programming language. Unstimulated samples were compared with post-reaction CFSE-low samples to define alloreactive CD4+ and CD8+ clones. Regulatory or non-regulatory origin of alloreactive CD4+ clones was assigned by matching sequences to the sorted unstimulated Treg and non-Treg repertoires. In its TCRdb copy, this immuneACCESS table keeps in-frame sequences only and misses some clones. Where compared with another copy, unresolved V genes explain less than half of these, and the others have no known cause. The DNA gave D and trimming, while V, J and clone size come from that table. The sample yields just over 60,000 clones; 70% to 80% were counted once. Of the sample, approximately 0.4% is held by the ten largest clones.

Here the chain combines TRBV10-3 and TRBJ2-1; TRBD2 agrees with 10 junctional bases. The receptor comes from a human donor in good health. Sequenced material: memory CD4+ T cells sorted from blood. According to the study, the label for this sample's cell subset or site signals: unstimulated CD4+ memory T cells. The CDR3 region has the sequence CAITSGGYNEQFF. The DNA is as follows: TGTGCCATCACTAGCGGGGGCTACAATGAGCAGTTCTTC.